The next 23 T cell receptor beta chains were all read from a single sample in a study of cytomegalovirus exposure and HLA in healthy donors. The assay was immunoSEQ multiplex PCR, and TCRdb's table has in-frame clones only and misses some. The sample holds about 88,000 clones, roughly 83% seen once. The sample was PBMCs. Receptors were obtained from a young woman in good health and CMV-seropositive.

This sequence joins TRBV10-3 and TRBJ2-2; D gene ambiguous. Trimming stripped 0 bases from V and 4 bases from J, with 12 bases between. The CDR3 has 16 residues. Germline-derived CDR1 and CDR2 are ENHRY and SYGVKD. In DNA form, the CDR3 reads TGTGCCATCAGTGAGTCGGATAGACTCCGCACCGGGGAGCTGTTTTTT. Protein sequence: CAISESDRLRTGELFF.

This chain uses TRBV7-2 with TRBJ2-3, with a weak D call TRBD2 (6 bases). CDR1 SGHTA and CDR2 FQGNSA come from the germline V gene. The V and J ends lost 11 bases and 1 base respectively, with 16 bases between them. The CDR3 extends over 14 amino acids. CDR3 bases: TGTGCCTCACGACTATCGGGGGGCACAGATACGCAGTATTTT. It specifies CASRLSGGTDTQYF.

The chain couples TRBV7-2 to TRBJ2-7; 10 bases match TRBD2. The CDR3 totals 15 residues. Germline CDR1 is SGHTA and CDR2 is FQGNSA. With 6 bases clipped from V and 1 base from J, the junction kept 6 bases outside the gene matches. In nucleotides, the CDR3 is TGTGCCAGCAGGTTTAGCGGGGGGCCTTCCTACGAGCAGTACTTC. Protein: CASRFSGGPSYEQYF.

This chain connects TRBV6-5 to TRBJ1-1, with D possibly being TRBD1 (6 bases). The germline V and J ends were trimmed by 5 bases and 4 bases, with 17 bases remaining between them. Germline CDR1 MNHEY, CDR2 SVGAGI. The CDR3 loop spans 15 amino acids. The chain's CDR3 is CASSPTRQVTTEAFF. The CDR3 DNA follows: TGTGCCAGCAGTCCAACCCGACAGGTTACCACTGAAGCTTTCTTT.

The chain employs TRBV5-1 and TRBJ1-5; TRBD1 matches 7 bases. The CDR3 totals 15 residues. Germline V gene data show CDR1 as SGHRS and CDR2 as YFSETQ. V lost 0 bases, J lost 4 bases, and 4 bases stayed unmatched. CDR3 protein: CASSLAGQINQPQHF. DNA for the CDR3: TGCGCCAGCAGCTTGGCGGGACAGATTAATCAGCCCCAGCATTTT.

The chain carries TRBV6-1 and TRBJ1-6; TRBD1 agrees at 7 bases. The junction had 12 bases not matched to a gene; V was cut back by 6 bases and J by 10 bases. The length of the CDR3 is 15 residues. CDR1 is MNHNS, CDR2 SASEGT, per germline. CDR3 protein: CASSVQGENASPLHF. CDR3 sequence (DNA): TGTGCCAGCAGCGTCCAGGGGGAAAACGCCTCACCCCTCCACTTT.

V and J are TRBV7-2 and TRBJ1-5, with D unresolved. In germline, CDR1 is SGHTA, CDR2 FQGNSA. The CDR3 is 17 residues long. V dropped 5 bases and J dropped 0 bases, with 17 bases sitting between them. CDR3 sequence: CASSPVPGLYSNQPQHF. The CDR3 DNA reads TGTGCCAGCAGCCCAGTCCCAGGATTGTATAGCAATCAGCCCCAGCATTTT.

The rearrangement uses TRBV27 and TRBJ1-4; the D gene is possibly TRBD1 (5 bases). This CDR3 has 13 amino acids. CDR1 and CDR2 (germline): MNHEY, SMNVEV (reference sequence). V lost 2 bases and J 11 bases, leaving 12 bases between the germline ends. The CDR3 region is CASSLDSRRKLFF. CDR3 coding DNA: TGTGCCAGCAGTTTAGACAGTCGGCGGAAACTGTTTTTT.

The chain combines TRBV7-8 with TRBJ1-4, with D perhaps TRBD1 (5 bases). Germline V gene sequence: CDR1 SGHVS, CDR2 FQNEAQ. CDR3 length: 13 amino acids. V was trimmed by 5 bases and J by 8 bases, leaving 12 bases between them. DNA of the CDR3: TGTGCCAGCAGCCCGGGACTTGGGGAAAAACTGTTTTTT. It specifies CASSPGLGEKLFF.

In DNA, the CDR3 is TGTGCCAGCAGCCAAAAGAGCACTAATGAAGCTTTCTTT. It yields the protein CASSQKSTNEAFF. The chain carries TRBV28 and TRBJ1-1; D is uncertain. Deletions cut 6 bases from V and 7 bases from J, with 15 bases between. Germline-derived CDR1 and CDR2 are MDHEN and SYDVKM. CDR3 length equals 13 residues. Variable domain in full (rest from reference TRBV28 and TRBJ1-1): DVKVTQSSRYLVKRTGEKVFLECVQDMDHENMFWYRQDPGLGLRLIYFSYDVKMKEKGDIPEGYSVSREKKERFSLILESASTNQTSMYLCASSQKSTNEAFFGQGTRLTVV.

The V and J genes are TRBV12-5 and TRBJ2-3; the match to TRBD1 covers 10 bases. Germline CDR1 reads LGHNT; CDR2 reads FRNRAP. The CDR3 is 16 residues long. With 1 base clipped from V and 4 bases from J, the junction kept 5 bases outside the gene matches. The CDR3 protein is CASGLEGGQGSDTQYF. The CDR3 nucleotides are TGTGCTAGTGGTTTGGAGGGGGGACAGGGGTCAGATACGCAGTATTTT.

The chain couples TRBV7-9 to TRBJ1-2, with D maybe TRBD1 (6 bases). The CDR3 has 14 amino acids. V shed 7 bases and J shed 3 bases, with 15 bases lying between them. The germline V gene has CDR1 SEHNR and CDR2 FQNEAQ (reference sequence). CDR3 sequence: CASNIQGRDYGYTF. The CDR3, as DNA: TGTGCCAGCAACATACAGGGCAGGGACTATGGCTACACCTTC.

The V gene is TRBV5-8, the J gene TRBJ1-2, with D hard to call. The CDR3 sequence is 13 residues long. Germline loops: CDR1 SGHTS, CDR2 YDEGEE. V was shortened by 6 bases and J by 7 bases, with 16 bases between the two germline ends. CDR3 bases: TGTGCCAGCATCGCCATGCGGGAGTTTGGCTACACCTTC. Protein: CASIAMREFGYTF.

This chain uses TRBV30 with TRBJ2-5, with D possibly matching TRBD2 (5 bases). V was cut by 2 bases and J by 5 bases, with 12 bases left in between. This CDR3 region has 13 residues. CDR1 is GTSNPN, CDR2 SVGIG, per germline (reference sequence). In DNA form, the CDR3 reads TGTGCCTGGAGTATCAACCGGGGTGAGACCCAGTACTTC. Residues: CAWSINRGETQYF. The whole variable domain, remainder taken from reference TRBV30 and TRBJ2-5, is SQTIHQWPATLVQPVGSPLSLECTVEGTSNPNLYWYRQAAGRGLQLLFYSVGIGQISSEVPQNLSASRPQDRQFILSSKKLLLSDSGFYLCAWSINRGETQYFGPGTRLLVL.

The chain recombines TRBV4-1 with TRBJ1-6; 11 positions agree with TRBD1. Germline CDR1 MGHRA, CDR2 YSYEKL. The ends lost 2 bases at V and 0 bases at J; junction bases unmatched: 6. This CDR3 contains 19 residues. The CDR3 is CASSQRGQGESSYNSPLHF. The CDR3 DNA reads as TGCGCCAGCAGCCAAAGGGGACAGGGGGAGAGCTCCTATAATTCACCCCTCCACTTT.

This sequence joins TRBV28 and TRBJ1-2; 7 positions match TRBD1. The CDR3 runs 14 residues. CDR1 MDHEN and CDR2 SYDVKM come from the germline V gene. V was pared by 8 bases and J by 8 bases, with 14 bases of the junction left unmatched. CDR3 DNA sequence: TGTGCCAGCCGCCCACAGGGGAAGCTTTGGGGCTACACCTTC. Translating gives CASRPQGKLWGYTF.

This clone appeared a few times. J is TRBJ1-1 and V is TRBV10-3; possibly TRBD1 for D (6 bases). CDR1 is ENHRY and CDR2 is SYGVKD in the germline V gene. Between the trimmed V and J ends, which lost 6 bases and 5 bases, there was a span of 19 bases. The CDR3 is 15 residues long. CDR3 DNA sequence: TGTGCCATCAGGGACAGCCAACTAACTAAGACTGAAGCTTTCTTT. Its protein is CAIRDSQLTKTEAFF.

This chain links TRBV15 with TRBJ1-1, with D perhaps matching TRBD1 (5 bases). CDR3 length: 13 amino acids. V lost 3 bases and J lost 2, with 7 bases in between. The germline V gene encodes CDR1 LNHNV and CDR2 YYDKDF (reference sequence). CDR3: CATSSDRNTEAFF. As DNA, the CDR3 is TGTGCCACCAGCAGTGACAGAAACACTGAAGCTTTCTTT.

Here the CDR3 reads CASRPQGARDGYTF. CDR3 nucleotide sequence: TGTGCCAGCAGGCCGCAGGGGGCCCGGGATGGCTACACCTTC. The rearrangement links TRBV28 to TRBJ1-2, with 8 bases aligning to TRBD1. Germline V gives CDR1 MDHEN, CDR2 SYDVKM. CDR3 length: 14 residues. Trimming at V came to 6 bases and at J to 6 bases, leaving 9 bases not matched to a gene.

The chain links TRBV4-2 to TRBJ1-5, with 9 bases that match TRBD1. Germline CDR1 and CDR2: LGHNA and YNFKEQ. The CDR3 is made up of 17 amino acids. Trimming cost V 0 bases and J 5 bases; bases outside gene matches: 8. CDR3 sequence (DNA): TGTGCCAGCAGCCAAGACCGACAGGGGGATTTCCATCAGCCCCAGCATTTT. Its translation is CASSQDRQGDFHQPQHF.

CDR3 bases: TGTGCCAGCAGCTTAGTCGGGTACTCTAGGGAGCTGTTTTTT. Amino acid sequence: CASSLVGYSRELFF. This chain joins TRBV7-8 and TRBJ2-2; D is uncertain. Trimming took off 1 base at V and 9 bases at J, with 12 bases between the two ends. Per germline, CDR1 SGHVS and CDR2 FQNEAQ. The CDR3 spans 14 residues.

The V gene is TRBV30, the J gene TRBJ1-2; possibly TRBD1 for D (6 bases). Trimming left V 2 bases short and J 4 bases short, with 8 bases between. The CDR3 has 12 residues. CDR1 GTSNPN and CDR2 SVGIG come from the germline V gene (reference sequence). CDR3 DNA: TGTGCCTGGAGTCAAGGGGGCTATGGCTACACCTTC. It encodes CAWSQGGYGYTF. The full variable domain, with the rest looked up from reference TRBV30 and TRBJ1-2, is SQTIHQWPATLVQPVGSPLSLECTVEGTSNPNLYWYRQAAGRGLQLLFYSVGIGQISSEVPQNLSASRPQDRQFILSSKKLLLSDSGFYLCAWSQGGYGYTFGSGTRLTVV.

In DNA form, the CDR3 reads TGTGCCAGCAGCACCCAGCGGGGCAGCCAAGAGACCCAGTACTTC. Translating gives CASSTQRGSQETQYF. J is TRBJ2-5 and V is TRBV7-2; 7 bases align to TRBD2. In germline, CDR1 is SGHTA, CDR2 FQGNSA. CDR3 length: 15 residues. The V and J ends lost 5 bases and 1 base, in that order; junction bases with no gene match: 7.